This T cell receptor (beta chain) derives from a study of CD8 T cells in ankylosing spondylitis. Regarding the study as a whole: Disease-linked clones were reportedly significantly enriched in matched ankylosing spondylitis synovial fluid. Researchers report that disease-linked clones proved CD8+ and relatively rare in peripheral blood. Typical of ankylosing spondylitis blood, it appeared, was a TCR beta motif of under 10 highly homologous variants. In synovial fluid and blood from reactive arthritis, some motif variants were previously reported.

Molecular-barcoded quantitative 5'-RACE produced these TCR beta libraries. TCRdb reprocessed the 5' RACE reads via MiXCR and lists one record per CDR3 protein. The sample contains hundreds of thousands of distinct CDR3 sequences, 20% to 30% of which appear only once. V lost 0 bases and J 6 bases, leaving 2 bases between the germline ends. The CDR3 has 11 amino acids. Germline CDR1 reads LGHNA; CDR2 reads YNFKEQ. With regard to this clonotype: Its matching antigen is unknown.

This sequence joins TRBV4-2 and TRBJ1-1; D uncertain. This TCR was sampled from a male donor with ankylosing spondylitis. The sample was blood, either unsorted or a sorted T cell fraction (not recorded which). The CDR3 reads CASSQDPEAFF. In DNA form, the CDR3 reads TGTGCCAGCAGCCAAGATCCTGAAGCTTTCTTT.